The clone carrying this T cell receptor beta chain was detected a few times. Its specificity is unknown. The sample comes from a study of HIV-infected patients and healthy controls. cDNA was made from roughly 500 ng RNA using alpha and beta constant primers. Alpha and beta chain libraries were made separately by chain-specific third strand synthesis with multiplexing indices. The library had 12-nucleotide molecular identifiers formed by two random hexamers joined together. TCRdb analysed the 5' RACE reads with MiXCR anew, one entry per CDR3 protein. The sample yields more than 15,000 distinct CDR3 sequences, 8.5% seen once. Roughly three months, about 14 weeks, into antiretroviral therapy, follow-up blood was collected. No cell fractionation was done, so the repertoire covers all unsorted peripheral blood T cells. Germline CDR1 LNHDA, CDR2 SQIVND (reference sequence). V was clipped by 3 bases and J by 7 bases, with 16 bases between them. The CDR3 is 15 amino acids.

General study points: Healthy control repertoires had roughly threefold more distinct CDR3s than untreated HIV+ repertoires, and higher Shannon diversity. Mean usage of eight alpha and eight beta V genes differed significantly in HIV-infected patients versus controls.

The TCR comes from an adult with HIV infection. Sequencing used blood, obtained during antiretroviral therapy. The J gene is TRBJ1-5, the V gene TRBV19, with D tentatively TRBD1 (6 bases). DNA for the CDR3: TGTGCCAGTAGTATTGGCATCACAGACAGGCAGCCCCAGCATTTT. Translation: CASSIGITDRQPQHF.